This T cell receptor beta chain derives from a study of tumour-infiltrating T cells in Burkitt lymphoma. Study background: The Burkitt lymphoma cohort spanned all epidemiological subtypes. Repertoire clonality predicted overall and progression-free survival. Study-level findings and limits: Public clonotypes, several, appeared across numerous Burkitt lymphoma patients.

Concerning this clone: The antigen is undetermined.

Produced via immunoSEQ multiplex PCR; TCRdb's table is partial and in-frame only. The sample includes about 3,200 clones, less than 15% of them seen just once. The CDR3 contains 15 residues. V lost 0 bases, J lost 4 bases, and 12 bases lay in between. Per germline, CDR1 SGHDN and CDR2 FVKESK. Sequenced input: tumor tissue. The TCR sequence derives from a human donor with Burkitt lymphoma. The rearrangement joins TRBV14 to TRBJ1-2, with D unresolved. CDR3 region: CASSQDHGVIYGYTF. The CDR3, as DNA: TGTGCCAGCAGCCAAGACCACGGGGTTATCTATGGCTACACCTTC.